Listed below are T cell receptor beta chains from one sample, sequenced in a study of beta chain features in type 1 diabetes. Generated by immunoSEQ multiplex PCR, the TCRdb table keeps only in-frame clones and is missing some. The sample lists about 290,000 clones, about 8% occurring once. Source material: central memory CD4+ T cells from blood. The receptor set was obtained from a young woman in good health. Each CDR3 is given with its conserved first and last residue. The D gene is left open where the match is weak. Clone size is given for some rows only: seen once, a few or many times, or a class if the clone is expanded.

DNA: TGTGCCAGCCGACTAGGACAGTACACTGAAGCTTTCTTT; CDR3: CASRLGQYTEAFF; D: NA; V: TRBV6-1; size: NA; length: 13; J: TRBJ1-1
DNA: TGCAGCGTGTTCCAGGGGGACACCGGGGAGCTGTTTTTT; CDR3: CSVFQGDTGELFF; D: TRBD1; V: TRBV29-1; size: few; length: 13; J: TRBJ2-2
DNA: TGCGCCAGCAGCCAGATGACAGGGACGGGGAACATTCAGTACTTC; CDR3: CASSQMTGTGNIQYF; D: TRBD1; V: TRBV4-1; size: many; length: 15; J: TRBJ2-4
DNA: TGTGCCAGTAGTAACGGACAGGGGGAATCTGGCTACACCTTC; CDR3: CASSNGQGESGYTF; D: TRBD1; V: TRBV19; size: few; length: 14; J: TRBJ1-2
DNA: TGTGCCAGCAGCTTATGGCGGGAAGCTGAGCAGTACTTC; CDR3: CASSLWREAEQYF; D: NA; V: TRBV5-4; size: NA; length: 13; J: TRBJ2-7
DNA: TGTGCCAGCAGCTTAGATGGACAGCTTGGCTACACCTTC; CDR3: CASSLDGQLGYTF; D: NA; V: TRBV7-2; size: few; length: 13; J: TRBJ1-2
DNA: TGCGCCAGCAGCCAAGGTTTGCAGCGGGGCTCCTACAATGAGCAGTTCTTC; CDR3: CASSQGLQRGSYNEQFF; D: TRBD2; V: TRBV4-3; size: many; length: 17; J: TRBJ2-1
DNA: TGTGCCAGCAGCACTCGCCAGGGGAGCGGCTATGGCTACACCTTC; CDR3: CASSTRQGSGYGYTF; D: NA; V: TRBV7-2; size: NA; length: 15; J: TRBJ1-2
DNA: TGTGCCACCAGCAGAGTCCGGAGCAGCTCCTACAATGAGCAGTTCTTC; CDR3: CATSRVRSSSYNEQFF; D: NA; V: TRBV15; size: NA; length: 16; J: TRBJ2-1
DNA: TGTGCCAGCAGTTTCGATAATGCCGGGACAGGGGATAAAGATACGCAGTATTTT; CDR3: CASSFDNAGTGDKDTQYF; D: TRBD1; V: TRBV28; size: few; length: 18; J: TRBJ2-3
DNA: TGTGCCAGCAGCCGCGGGACAGGGGTTGGTGAGCAGTTCTTC; CDR3: CASSRGTGVGEQFF; D: TRBD1; V: TRBV6-1; size: NA; length: 14; J: TRBJ2-1
DNA: TGTGCCAGCAGCTCGGGACGACTCTCCTACGAGCAGTACTTC; CDR3: CASSSGRLSYEQYF; D: NA; V: TRBV13; size: few; length: 14; J: TRBJ2-7
DNA: TGTGCCAGCAGCTTGAGGCTAGCGGGGGGCGAGACCCAGTACTTC; CDR3: CASSLRLAGGETQYF; D: TRBD2; V: TRBV5-4; size: NA; length: 15; J: TRBJ2-5
DNA: TGTGCCAGCAGCCCGGGGGGGGCTGTAGATACGCAGTATTTT; CDR3: CASSPGGAVDTQYF; D: TRBD2; V: TRBV25-1; size: NA; length: 14; J: TRBJ2-3
DNA: TGTGCCAGCAGCTTAGTGACGGTTTCTAGCACAGATACGCAGTATTTT; CDR3: CASSLVTVSSTDTQYF; D: NA; V: TRBV7-3; size: NA; length: 16; J: TRBJ2-3
DNA: TGTGCCAGCAGCCCAAGGGCAGGGATGGAAAAACTGTTTTTT; CDR3: CASSPRAGMEKLFF; D: NA; V: TRBV11-2; size: NA; length: 14; J: TRBJ1-4
DNA: TGTGCCAGCAGCTTAAGCAGGCTGAACACTGAAGCTTTCTTT; CDR3: CASSLSRLNTEAFF; D: NA; V: TRBV7-9; size: few; length: 14; J: TRBJ1-1
DNA: TGTGCCATTTCGCCGGGACAGGGGGAAAAACTGTTTTTT; CDR3: CAISPGQGEKLFF; D: TRBD1; V: TRBV6-5; size: NA; length: 13; J: TRBJ1-4
DNA: TGTGCCAGCAGCGTAGGAGGGGGTTCCACTGAAGCTTTCTTT; CDR3: CASSVGGGSTEAFF; D: NA; V: TRBV9; size: NA; length: 14; J: TRBJ1-1
DNA: TGTGCCAGCTCACTTCGCGGGAACACTGAAGCTTTCTTT; CDR3: CASSLRGNTEAFF; D: NA; V: TRBV18; size: NA; length: 13; J: TRBJ1-1
DNA: TGTGCCAGCAGCTCGGGACAGGGGCGGGGTAACACTGAAGCTTTCTTT; CDR3: CASSSGQGRGNTEAFF; D: TRBD1; V: TRBV7-9; size: few; length: 16; J: TRBJ1-1
DNA: TGTGCCAGCAGCTCGGACAGGGGCACCTACAATGAGCAGTTCTTC; CDR3: CASSSDRGTYNEQFF; D: TRBD1; V: TRBV7-2; size: NA; length: 15; J: TRBJ2-1
DNA: TGCGCCAGCAGTCTAATTGGCTCTTTAAACACCGGGGAGCTGTTTTTT; CDR3: CASSLIGSLNTGELFF; D: NA; V: TRBV23-1; size: few; length: 16; J: TRBJ2-2
DNA: TGCAGTGCTAGAGATCTCCGGGAGCACCACTTC; CDR3: CSARDLREHHF; D: NA; V: TRBV20-1; size: few; length: 11; J: TRBJ2-7
DNA: TGCGCCAGCAGTATTTCAAGTGGGGAAGTGGCCGGGGAGCTGTTTTTT; CDR3: CASSISSGEVAGELFF; D: NA; V: TRBV5-1; size: few; length: 16; J: TRBJ2-2
DNA: TGTGCCAGCAGCGAACAGGGGGGAGGAAACACCATATATTTT; CDR3: CASSEQGGGNTIYF; D: TRBD1; V: TRBV7-2; size: NA; length: 14; J: TRBJ1-3
DNA: TGTGCCAGCAACCAAAGGACCGGAACTAATGAAAAACTGTTTTTT; CDR3: CASNQRTGTNEKLFF; D: NA; V: TRBV2; size: NA; length: 15; J: TRBJ1-4
DNA: TGTGCCAGCAGCTTACAGGGACGTAATGAAAAACTGTTTTTT; CDR3: CASSLQGRNEKLFF; D: NA; V: TRBV7-9; size: NA; length: 14; J: TRBJ1-4
DNA: TGTGCCAGCAGCCCCTATATGGTCGAGCAGTTCTTC; CDR3: CASSPYMVEQFF; D: NA; V: TRBV7-2; size: NA; length: 12; J: TRBJ2-1
DNA: TGTGCCAGCAGTGACATACTGAATCAGCCCCAGCATTTT; CDR3: CASSDILNQPQHF; D: NA; V: TRBV2; size: NA; length: 13; J: TRBJ1-5
DNA: TGTGCCAGCAGCCAATCGGGGGGGCCCTATGGCTACACCTTC; CDR3: CASSQSGGPYGYTF; D: NA; V: TRBV9; size: NA; length: 14; J: TRBJ1-2
DNA: TGTGCAAAACTTCCGGACGGCGAAAAACTGTTTTTT; CDR3: CAKLPDGEKLFF; D: NA; V: TRBV6-1; size: NA; length: 12; J: TRBJ1-4
DNA: TGTGCCAGCAGTTTACCCCGGACAGGGGGCGCCGCGGGAGAGCAGTTCTTC; CDR3: CASSLPRTGGAAGEQFF; D: TRBD1; V: TRBV28; size: few; length: 17; J: TRBJ2-1
DNA: TGTGCCAGCAGACCGGTCGACATTCAGTACTTC; CDR3: CASRPVDIQYF; D: NA; V: TRBV11-1; size: many; length: 11; J: TRBJ2-4
DNA: TGCAGCGTTTATTTCGGTGGGACCCAGCATTTT; CDR3: CSVYFGGTQHF; D: NA; V: TRBV29-1; size: few; length: 11; J: TRBJ1-5